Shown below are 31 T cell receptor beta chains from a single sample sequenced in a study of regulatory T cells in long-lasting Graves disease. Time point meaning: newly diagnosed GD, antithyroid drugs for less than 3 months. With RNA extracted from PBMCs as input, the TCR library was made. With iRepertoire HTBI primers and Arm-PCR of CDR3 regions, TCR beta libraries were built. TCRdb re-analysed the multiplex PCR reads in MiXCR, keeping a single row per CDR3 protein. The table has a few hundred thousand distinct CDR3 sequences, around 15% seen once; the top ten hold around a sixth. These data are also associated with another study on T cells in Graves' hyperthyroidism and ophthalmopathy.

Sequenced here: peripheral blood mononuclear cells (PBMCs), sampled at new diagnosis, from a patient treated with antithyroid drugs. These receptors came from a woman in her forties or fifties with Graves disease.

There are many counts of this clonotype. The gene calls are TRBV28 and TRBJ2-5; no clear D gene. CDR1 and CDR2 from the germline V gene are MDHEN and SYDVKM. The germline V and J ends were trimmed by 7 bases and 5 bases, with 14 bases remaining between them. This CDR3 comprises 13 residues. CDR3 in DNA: TGTGCCAGCAAGGGTGCCACCATGGAGACCCAGTACTTC. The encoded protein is CASKGATMETQYF.

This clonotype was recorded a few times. The CDR3 here is CASSFDRFANTGELFF. In nucleotides, the CDR3 is TGTGCCAGCAGCTTCGACAGGTTCGCGAACACCGGGGAGCTGTTTTTT. The genes are TRBV7-8 and TRBJ2-2, with D possibly being TRBD1 (6 bases). This CDR3 contains 16 residues. From germline, CDR1 is SGHVS and CDR2 FQNEAQ. Trimming stripped 3 bases from V and 0 bases from J, with 11 bases between.

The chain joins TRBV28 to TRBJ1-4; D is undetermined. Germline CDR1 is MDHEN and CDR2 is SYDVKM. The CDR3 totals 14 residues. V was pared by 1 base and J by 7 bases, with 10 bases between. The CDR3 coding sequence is TGTGCCAGCAGTTTATCGCCGGGGATTGAAAAACTGTTTTTT. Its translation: CASSLSPGIEKLFF.

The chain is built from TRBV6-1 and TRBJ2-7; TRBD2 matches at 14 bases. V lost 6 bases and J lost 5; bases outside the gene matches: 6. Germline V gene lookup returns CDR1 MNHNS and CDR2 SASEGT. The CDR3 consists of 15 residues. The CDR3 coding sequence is TGTGCCAGCAGGGGCGGGACTAGCGGGAGTCACGAGCAGTACTTC. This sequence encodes CASRGGTSGSHEQYF.

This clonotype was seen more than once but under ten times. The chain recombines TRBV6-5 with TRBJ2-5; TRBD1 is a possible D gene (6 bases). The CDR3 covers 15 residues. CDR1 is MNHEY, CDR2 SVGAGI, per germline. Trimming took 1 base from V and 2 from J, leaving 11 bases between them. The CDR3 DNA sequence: TGTGCCAGCAGTTACTTCACAGGGCAACAAGAGACCCAGTACTTC. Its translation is CASSYFTGQQETQYF.

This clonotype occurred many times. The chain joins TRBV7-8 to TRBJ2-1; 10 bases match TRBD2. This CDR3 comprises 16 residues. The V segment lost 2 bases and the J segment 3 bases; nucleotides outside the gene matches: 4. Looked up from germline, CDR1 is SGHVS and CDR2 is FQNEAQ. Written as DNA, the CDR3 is TGTGCCAGCAGCTTAAGCCTAGCGGGGGTCTACAATGAGCAGTTCTTC. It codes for CASSLSLAGVYNEQFF. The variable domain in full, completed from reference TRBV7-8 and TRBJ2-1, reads GAGVSQSPRYKVAKRGQDVALRCDPISGHVSLFWYQQALGQGPEFLTYFQNEAQLDKSGLPSDRFFAERPEGSVSTLKIQRTQQEDSAVYLCASSLSLAGVYNEQFFGPGTRLTVL.

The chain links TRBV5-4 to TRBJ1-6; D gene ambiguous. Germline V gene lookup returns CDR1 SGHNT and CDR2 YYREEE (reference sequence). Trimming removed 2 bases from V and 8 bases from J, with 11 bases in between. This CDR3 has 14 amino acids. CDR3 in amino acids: CASSFEARDSPLHF. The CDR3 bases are TGTGCCAGCAGCTTTGAGGCGAGGGATTCACCCCTCCACTTT.

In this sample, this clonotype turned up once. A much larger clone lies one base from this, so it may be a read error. CDR3 DNA: TGCAGTGCTAGGGGACTAGCGGGAGGTAGCTCAGGTACGCAGTATTTT. Protein sequence: CSARGLAGGSSGTQYF. V usage is TRBV20-1 and J usage is TRBJ2-3; TRBD2 agrees at 15 bases. V lost 3 bases to trimming and J lost 8 bases; unmatched junction nucleotides: 9. This CDR3 spans 16 amino acids. The germline V gene has CDR1 DFQATT and CDR2 SNEGSKA (reference sequence).

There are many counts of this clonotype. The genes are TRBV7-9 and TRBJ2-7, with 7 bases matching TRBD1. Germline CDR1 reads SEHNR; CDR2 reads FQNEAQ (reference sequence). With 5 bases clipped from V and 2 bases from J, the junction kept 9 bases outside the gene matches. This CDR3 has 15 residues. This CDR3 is CASSKGQLKAYEQYF. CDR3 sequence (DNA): TGTGCCAGCAGCAAGGGACAGCTTAAAGCCTACGAGCAGTACTTC.

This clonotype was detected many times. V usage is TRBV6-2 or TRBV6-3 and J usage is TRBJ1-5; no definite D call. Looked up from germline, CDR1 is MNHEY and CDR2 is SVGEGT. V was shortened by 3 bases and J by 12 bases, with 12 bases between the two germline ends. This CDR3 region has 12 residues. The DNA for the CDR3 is TGTGCCAGCAGTTATGATGGGGTTCACCAGCATTTT. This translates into CASSYDGVHQHF.

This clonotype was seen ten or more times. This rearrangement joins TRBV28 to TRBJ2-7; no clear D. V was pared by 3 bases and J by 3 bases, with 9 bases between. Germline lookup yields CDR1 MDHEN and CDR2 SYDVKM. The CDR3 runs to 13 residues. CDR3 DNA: TGTGCCAGCAGTTTTGGCTACCTCTACGAGCAGTACTTC. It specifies CASSFGYLYEQYF.

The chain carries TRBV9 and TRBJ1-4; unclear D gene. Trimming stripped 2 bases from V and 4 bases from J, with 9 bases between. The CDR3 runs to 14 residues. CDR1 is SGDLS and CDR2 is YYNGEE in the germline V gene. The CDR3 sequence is CASSVGGFNEKLFF. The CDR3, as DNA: TGTGCCAGCAGCGTTGGAGGCTTTAATGAAAAACTGTTTTTT.

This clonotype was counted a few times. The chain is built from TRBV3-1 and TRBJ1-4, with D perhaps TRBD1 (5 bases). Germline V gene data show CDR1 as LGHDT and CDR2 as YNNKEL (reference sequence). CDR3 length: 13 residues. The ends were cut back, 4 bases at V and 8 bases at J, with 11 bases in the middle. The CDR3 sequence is CASSPRGGEKLFF. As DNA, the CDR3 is TGTGCCAGCAGCCCCCGTGGGGGGGAAAAACTGTTTTTT. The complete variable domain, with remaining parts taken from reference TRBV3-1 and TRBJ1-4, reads DTAVSQTPKYLVTQMGNDKSIKCEQNLGHDTMYWYKQDSKKFLKIMFSYNNKELIINETVPNRFSPKSPDKAHLNLHINSLELGDSAVYFCASSPRGGEKLFFGSGTQLSVL.

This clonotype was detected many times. CDR3 region: CASSLPSAPLGEQFF. In DNA form, the CDR3 reads TGTGCCAGCAGCTTACCTAGCGCCCCCCTAGGGGAGCAGTTCTTC. The genes are TRBV7-9 and TRBJ2-1; D is possibly TRBD2 (6 bases). Germline V CDR1 and CDR2: SEHNR, FQNEAQ (reference sequence). This CDR3 spans 15 amino acids. V was cut by 2 bases and J by 10 bases, with 18 bases left in between.

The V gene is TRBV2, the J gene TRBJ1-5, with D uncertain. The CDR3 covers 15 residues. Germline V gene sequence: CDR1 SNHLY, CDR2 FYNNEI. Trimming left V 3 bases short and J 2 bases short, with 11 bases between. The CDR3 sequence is CASSERQNGNQPQHF. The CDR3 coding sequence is TGTGCCAGCAGTGAGCGGCAGAATGGCAATCAGCCCCAGCATTTT. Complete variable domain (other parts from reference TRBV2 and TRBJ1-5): EPEVTQTPSHQVTQMGQEVILRCVPISNHLYFYWYRQILGQKVEFLVSFYNNEISEKSEIFDDQFSVERPDGSNFTLKIRSTKLEDSAMYFCASSERQNGNQPQHFGDGTRLSIL.

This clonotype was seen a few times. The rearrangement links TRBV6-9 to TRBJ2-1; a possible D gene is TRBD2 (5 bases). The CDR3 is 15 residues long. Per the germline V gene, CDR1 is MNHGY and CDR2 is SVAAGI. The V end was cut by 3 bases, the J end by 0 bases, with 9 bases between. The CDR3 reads CASSYLAYSYNEQFF. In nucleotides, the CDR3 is TGTGCCAGCAGTTACCTAGCATACTCCTACAATGAGCAGTTCTTC.

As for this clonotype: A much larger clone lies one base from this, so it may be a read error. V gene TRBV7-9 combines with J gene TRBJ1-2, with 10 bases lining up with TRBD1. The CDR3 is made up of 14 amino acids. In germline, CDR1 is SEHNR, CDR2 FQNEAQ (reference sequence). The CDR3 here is CASSSGTGDYGYAF. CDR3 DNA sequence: TGTGCCAGCAGCTCCGGGACAGGGGACTATGGCTACGCCTTC.

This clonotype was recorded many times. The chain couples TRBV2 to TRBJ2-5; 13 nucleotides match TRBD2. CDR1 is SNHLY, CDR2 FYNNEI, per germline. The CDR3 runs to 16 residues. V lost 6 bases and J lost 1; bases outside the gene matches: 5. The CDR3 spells CASRRLAGGPQETQYF. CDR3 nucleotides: TGTGCCAGCAGGCGACTAGCGGGAGGCCCCCAAGAGACCCAGTACTTC.

Written as DNA, the CDR3 is TGCAGTGCTAAGGGACTAGCGGGAGGTACATACAATGAGCAGTTCTTC. This gives the protein CSAKGLAGGTYNEQFF. V usage is TRBV20-1 and J usage is TRBJ2-1, with 15 bases that match TRBD2. Germline V gives CDR1 DFQATT, CDR2 SNEGSKA (reference sequence). Trimming removed 4 bases from V and 4 bases from J; junction bases left unmatched: 5. The length of the CDR3 is 16 residues.

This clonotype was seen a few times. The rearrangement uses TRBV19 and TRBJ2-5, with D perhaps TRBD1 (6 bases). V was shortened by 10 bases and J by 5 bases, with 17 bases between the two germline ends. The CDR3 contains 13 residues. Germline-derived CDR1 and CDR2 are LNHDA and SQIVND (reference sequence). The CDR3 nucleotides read TGTGCCACTGGGGTAACAGGGCGGGAGACCCAGTACTTC. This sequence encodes CATGVTGRETQYF.

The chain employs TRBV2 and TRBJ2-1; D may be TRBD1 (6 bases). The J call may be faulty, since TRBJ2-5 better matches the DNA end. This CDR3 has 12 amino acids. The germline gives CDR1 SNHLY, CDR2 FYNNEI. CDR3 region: CAMNRDGETQYF. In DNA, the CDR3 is TGTGCCATGAACAGGGACGGGGAGACCCAGTACTTC.

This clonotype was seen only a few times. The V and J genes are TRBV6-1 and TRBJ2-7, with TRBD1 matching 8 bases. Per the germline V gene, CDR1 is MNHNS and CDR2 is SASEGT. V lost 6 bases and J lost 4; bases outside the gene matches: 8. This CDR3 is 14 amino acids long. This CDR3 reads CASRGQVGSYEQYF. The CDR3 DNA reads TGTGCCAGCAGGGGACAGGTCGGTAGTTACGAGCAGTACTTC.

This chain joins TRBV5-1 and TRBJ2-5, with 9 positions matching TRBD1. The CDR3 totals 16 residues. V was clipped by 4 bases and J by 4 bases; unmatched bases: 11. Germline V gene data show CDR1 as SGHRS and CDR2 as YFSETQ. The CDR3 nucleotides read TGCGCCAGCAGCGAACAGGGACAGGGCTGGGGAGAGACCCAGTACTTC. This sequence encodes CASSEQGQGWGETQYF.

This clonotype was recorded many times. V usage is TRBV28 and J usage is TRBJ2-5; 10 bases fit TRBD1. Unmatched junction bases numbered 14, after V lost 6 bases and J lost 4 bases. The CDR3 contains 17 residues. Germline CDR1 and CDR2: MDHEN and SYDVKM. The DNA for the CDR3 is TGTGCCAGCAGCGCAGCTCGGGACAGGGGTGGATTAGAGACCCAGTACTTC. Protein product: CASSAARDRGGLETQYF. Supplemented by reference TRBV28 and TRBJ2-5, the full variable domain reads DVKVTQSSRYLVKRTGEKVFLECVQDMDHENMFWYRQDPGLGLRLIYFSYDVKMKEKGDIPEGYSVSREKKERFSLILESASTNQTSMYLCASSAARDRGGLETQYFGPGTRLLVL.

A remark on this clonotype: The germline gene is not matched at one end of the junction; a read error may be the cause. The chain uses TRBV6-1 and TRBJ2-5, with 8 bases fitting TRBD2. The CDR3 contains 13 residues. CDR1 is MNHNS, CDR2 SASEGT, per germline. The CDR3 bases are TGTGCCGGCAGTGAAGCGGGAGAAGAGACCCAGTACTTC. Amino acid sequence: CAGSEAGEETQYF.

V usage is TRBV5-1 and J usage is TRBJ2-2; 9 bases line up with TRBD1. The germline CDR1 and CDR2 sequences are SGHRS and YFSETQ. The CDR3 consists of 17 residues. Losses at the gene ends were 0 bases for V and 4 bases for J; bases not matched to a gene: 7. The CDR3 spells CASSLVGTGRITGELFF. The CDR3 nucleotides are TGCGCCAGCAGCTTGGTGGGGACAGGGAGAATCACCGGGGAGCTGTTTTTT.

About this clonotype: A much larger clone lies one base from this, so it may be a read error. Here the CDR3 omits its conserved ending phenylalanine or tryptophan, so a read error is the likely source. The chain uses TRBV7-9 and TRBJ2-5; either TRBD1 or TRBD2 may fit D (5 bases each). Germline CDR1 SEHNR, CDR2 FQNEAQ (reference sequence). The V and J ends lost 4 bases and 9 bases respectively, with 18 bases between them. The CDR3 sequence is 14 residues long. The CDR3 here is CASSSEGYRAPQYL. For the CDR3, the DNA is TGTGCCAGCAGCTCAGAGGGGTATCGGGCGCCCCAGTACCTC.

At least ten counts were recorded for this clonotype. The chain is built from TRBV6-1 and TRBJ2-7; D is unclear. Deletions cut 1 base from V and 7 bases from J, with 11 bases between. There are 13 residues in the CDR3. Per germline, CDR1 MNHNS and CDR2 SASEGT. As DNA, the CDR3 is TGTGCCAGCAGTGAAGAGGCCGTACGGGAGCAGTACTTC. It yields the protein CASSEEAVREQYF.

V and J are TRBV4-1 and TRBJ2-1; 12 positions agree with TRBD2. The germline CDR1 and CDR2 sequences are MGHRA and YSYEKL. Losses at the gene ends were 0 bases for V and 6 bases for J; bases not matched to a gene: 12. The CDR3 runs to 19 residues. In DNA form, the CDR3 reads TGCGCCAGCAGCCAAGATAGAGGACTAGCGGGATTGTCGGGCAATGAGCAGTTCTTC. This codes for CASSQDRGLAGLSGNEQFF.

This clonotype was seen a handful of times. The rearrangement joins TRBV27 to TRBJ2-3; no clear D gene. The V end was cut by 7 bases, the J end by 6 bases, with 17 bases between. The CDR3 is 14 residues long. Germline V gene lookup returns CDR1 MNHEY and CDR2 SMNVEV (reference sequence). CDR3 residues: CASTPWRSQDTQYF. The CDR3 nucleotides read TGTGCCAGCACACCCTGGAGAAGCCAGGATACGCAGTATTTT.

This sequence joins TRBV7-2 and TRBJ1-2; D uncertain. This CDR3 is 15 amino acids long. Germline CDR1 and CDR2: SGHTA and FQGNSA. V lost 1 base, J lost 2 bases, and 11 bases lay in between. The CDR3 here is CASSLEVGFNYGYTF. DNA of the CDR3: TGTGCCAGCAGCTTAGAGGTCGGATTCAACTATGGCTACACCTTC.